This record covers a single T cell receptor (beta chain). What it recognizes is unknown. These data come from a study of T cell responses to AZD1222 COVID-19 vaccine. Regarding the study as a whole: Sampling that yielded the repertoires occurred only after the peak T cell response. The donor group comprised mostly white British people and more females; the analysis possibly underestimated clonal diversity. Reportedly, close to half of spike-specific TCRs are directed against unmutated variant regions.

Repertoires were generated with immunoSEQ multiplex PCR, while TCRdb's copy carries only in-frame clones and drops some. The sample includes 170,000 or so clones, roughly 90% of them seen just once. The TCR originated in an adult in good health. Sequences were derived from peripheral blood, sampled on day 0 of AZD1222 vaccination.

The CDR3 DNA is TGTGCCAGCAGCTTAGATTCGCGGATCTACGAGCAGTACTTC. Its protein is CASSLDSRIYEQYF. The chain couples TRBV7-2 to TRBJ2-7; unclear D gene. Germline CDR1 SGHTA, CDR2 FQGNSA. V lost 1 base, J lost 3 bases, and 10 bases lay in between. The CDR3 totals 14 residues. Combining the CDR3 with reference TRBV7-2 and TRBJ2-7 gives the whole variable domain GAGVSQSPSNKVTEKGKDVELRCDPISGHTALYWYRQSLGQGLEFLIYFQGNSAPDKSGLPSDRFSAERTGGSVSTLTIQRTQQEDSAVYLCASSLDSRIYEQYFGPGTRLTVT.